These T cell receptor beta chains were read from a single sample in a study of identical twins. TCRdb redid the calling of the 5' RACE reads with MiXCR, one entry per CDR3 protein. The sample lists approximately 250,000 distinct CDR3 sequences, 5.5% to 7.5% occurring once. These data also featured in a second study, about T cells expressing NK-cell markers.

The specimen was CD8+ T cells sorted from blood. Source of these receptors: a woman under 30 in good health. The CDR3 runs from the conserved cysteine through the conserved F or W. A D gene is named only where the DNA matches it firmly. Size tells how often a clone was seen (once, few, many) or the class of an expanded clone, and some rows leave it out.

size	V	length	J	D	DNA	CDR3
many	TRBV6-1	13	TRBJ1-1	NA	TGTGCCAGCAGTGAAGACAGTAACACTGAAGCTTTCTTT	CASSEDSNTEAFF
NA	TRBV4-1	15	TRBJ2-1	TRBD2	TGCGCCAGCAGCCAAGAGAGCGGGGGGGCCGTCAGTCAGTTCTTC	CASSQESGGAVSQFF
few	TRBV12-3/TRBV12-4	14	TRBJ1-4	NA	TGTGCCAGCAGTTCTATCAGCCTGAGTGAAAAACTGTTTTTT	CASSSISLSEKLFF
few	TRBV25-1	16	TRBJ2-3	TRBD2	TGTGCCAGCAGTGAGGGTCTAGCGGATAGCACAGATACGCAGTATTTT	CASSEGLADSTDTQYF
few	TRBV11-2	14	TRBJ2-3	NA	TGTGCCAGCGACCGTCTGGGGACCACAGATACGCAGTATTTT	CASDRLGTTDTQYF
few	TRBV6-1	14	TRBJ1-2	NA	TGTGCCAGCAGTGGGGGGACGGGGAACTATGGCTACACCTTC	CASSGGTGNYGYTF
many	TRBV7-3	16	TRBJ2-3	TRBD1	TGTGCCAGCAGCCCCCATCACAGGGGGCGGACAGATACGCAGTATTTT	CASSPHHRGRTDTQYF
few	TRBV27	14	TRBJ2-7	TRBD1	TGTGCCAGCAGTTCCTTCGACAGGGCCTACGAGCAGTACTTC	CASSSFDRAYEQYF
NA	TRBV12-5	17	TRBJ2-1	TRBD2	TGTGCCACCTGCCTAGGGACTAGCGGGGGCCATTACAATGAGCAGTTCTTC	CATCLGTSGGHYNEQFF
many	TRBV11-2	15	TRBJ2-1	NA	TGTGCCAGCAGCCTCCGGGGGGCTGTTTACAATGAGCAGTTCTTC	CASSLRGAVYNEQFF
many	TRBV27	16	TRBJ2-2	TRBD2	TGTGCCAGCAGAACCTGGACTAGCGGGAACACCGGGGAGCTGTTTTTT	CASRTWTSGNTGELFF
few	TRBV5-1	20	TRBJ2-7	NA	TGCGCCAGCAGCTTGGCTTTTCTAAGTCAACCCCCAGCGGCCCTCTACGAGCAGTACTTC	CASSLAFLSQPPAALYEQYF
NA	TRBV9	17	TRBJ2-5	TRBD2	TGTGCCAGCAGCGTAGGAGGCGGGGGACCCGGGGAAGAGACCCAGTACTTC	CASSVGGGGPGEETQYF
many	TRBV20-1	12	TRBJ2-3	NA	TGCAGTGCCTTTACGCCCCAAGATACGCAGTATTTT	CSAFTPQDTQYF
NA	TRBV6-1	14	TRBJ2-7	TRBD2	TGTGCCAGCAGCAACCGCGGGAGGGCGGACGAGCAGTACTTC	CASSNRGRADEQYF
many	TRBV21-1	16	TRBJ2-1	NA	TGTGCCAGCAGCGCCAGCGGGAGAAGGGCTATGAATGAGCAGTTCTTC	CASSASGRRAMNEQFF
many	TRBV6-2/TRBV6-3	14	TRBJ2-3	NA	TGTGCCAGCAGTTACTCGCCAGGCACAGATACGCAGTATTTT	CASSYSPGTDTQYF
few	TRBV7-8	13	TRBJ2-7	TRBD2	TGTGCCAGCAGCCCCCGGGACTACTACGAGCAGTACTTC	CASSPRDYYEQYF
many	TRBV12-3/TRBV12-4	13	TRBJ2-7	TRBD1	TGTGCCAGCTCAGACAGGGGGTTTTACGAGCAGTACTTC	CASSDRGFYEQYF
many	TRBV15	16	TRBJ2-6	TRBD1	TGTGCCACCAGCAGAAAGACAGGGGACGGGGCCAACGTCCTGACTTTC	CATSRKTGDGANVLTF
few	TRBV12-3/TRBV12-4	12	TRBJ2-1	NA	TGTGCCAGCATCTCCCGTGACAATGAGCAGTTCTTC	CASISRDNEQFF
few	TRBV6-5	15	TRBJ1-1	NA	TGTGCCAGCAGTTACTCCGGGATTCGGGCCACTGAAGCTTTCTTT	CASSYSGIRATEAFF
few	TRBV18	15	TRBJ2-5	NA	TGTGCCAGCTCACCATCCCGCCAGGTCTTAGAGACCCAGTACTTC	CASSPSRQVLETQYF
few	TRBV7-8	17	TRBJ1-1	NA	TGTGCCAGCAGCTTAGTGTATGGGAACGGGGCAAACACTGAAGCTTTCTTT	CASSLVYGNGANTEAFF
few	TRBV12-3/TRBV12-4	15	TRBJ2-1	TRBD2	TGTGCCAGCAGCCTATACGGGACTAGCGGAGTGGAGCAGTTCTTC	CASSLYGTSGVEQFF
NA	TRBV7-9	15	TRBJ2-3	TRBD1	TGTGCCAGCACGCAGGGGGCTCAGAGACCAGATACGCAGTATTTT	CASTQGAQRPDTQYF
many	TRBV29-1	13	TRBJ1-1	TRBD1	TGCAGCGTCAGCTGGACAGGAGGGTCTGAAGCTTTCTTT	CSVSWTGGSEAFF
few	TRBV2	17	TRBJ2-2	TRBD2	TGTGCCAGCAGATCCCATAGCGGGGGCGCTGGGACCGGGGAGCTGTTTTTT	CASRSHSGGAGTGELFF
many	TRBV20-1	11	TRBJ2-1	NA	TGCAGTGCCCCAGACTACAATGAGCAGTTCTTC	CSAPDYNEQFF
few	TRBV6-5	15	TRBJ1-1	TRBD1	TGTGCCAGCAGTTCCACAGGGGGCGCATTGCCTGAAGCTTTCTTT	CASSSTGGALPEAFF
few	TRBV13	14	TRBJ2-3	TRBD2	TGTGCCACCAGAGCCCCCTTAGCGGGAGATACGCAGTATTTT	CATRAPLAGDTQYF
few	TRBV10-2	16	TRBJ2-4	NA	TGCGCCAGCAGTGACCAACTTCGACTAGCCAAAAACATTCAGTACTTC	CASSDQLRLAKNIQYF
many	TRBV12-3/TRBV12-4	11	TRBJ2-1	NA	TGTGCCAGCAGTTTCTTGGATGAGCAGTTCTTC	CASSFLDEQFF
few	TRBV7-9	13	TRBJ2-4	NA	TGTGCCAGCAGCCCGGACACCCACGACATTCAGTACTTC	CASSPDTHDIQYF
NA	TRBV5-5	17	TRBJ2-3	NA	TGTGCCAGCAGCGCCAACAGGGTGGGGTCTAGCACAGATACGCAGTATTTT	CASSANRVGSSTDTQYF